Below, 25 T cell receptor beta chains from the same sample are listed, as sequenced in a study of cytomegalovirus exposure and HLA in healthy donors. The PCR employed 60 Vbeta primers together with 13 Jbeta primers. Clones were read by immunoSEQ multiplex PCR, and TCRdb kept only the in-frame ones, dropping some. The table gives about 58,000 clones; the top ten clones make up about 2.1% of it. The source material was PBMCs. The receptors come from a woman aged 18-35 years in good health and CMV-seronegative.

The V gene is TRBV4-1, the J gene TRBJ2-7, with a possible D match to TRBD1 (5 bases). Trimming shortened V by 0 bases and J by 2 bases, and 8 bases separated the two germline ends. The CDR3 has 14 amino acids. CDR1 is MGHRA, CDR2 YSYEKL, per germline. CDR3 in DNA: TGCGCCAGCAGCCAAGACCCAGGGACCTACGAGCAGTACTTC. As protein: CASSQDPGTYEQYF.

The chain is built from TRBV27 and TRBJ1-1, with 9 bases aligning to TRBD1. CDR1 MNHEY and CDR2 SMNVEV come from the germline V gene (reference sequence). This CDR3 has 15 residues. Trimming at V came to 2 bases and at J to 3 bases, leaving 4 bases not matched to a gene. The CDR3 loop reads CASSLGNRGHTEAFF. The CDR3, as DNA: TGTGCCAGCAGTTTAGGAAACAGGGGGCACACTGAAGCTTTCTTT.

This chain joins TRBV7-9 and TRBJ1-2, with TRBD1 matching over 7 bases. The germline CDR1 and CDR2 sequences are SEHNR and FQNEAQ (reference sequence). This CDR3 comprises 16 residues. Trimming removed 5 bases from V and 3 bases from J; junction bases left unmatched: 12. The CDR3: CASSRRGRKEDYGYTF. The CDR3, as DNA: TGTGCCAGCAGCAGGAGGGGGCGTAAGGAAGACTATGGCTACACCTTC.

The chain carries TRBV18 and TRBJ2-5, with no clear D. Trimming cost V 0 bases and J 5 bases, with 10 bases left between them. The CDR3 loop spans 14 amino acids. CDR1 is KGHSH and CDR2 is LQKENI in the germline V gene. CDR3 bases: TGTGCCAGCTCACCACCGTCTGCTGCGGAGACCCAGTACTTC. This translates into CASSPPSAAETQYF. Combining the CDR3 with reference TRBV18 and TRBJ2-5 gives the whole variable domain NAGVMQNPRHLVRRRGQEARLRCSPMKGHSHVYWYRQLPEEGLKFMVYLQKENIIDESGMPKERFSAEFPKEGPSILRIQQVVRGDSAAYFCASSPPSAAETQYFGPGTRLLVL.

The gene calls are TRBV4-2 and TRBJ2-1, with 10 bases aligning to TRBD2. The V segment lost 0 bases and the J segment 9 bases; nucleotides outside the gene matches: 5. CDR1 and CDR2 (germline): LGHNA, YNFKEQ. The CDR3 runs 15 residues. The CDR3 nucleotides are TGTGCCAGCAGCCAAGAAGCGGGAGGGCCTAGTGAGCAGTTCTTC. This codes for CASSQEAGGPSEQFF.

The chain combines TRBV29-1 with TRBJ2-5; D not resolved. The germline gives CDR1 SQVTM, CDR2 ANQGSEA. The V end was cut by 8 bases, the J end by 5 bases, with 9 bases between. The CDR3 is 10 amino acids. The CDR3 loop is CSTRWETQYF. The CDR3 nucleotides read TGCAGCACCCGGTGGGAGACCCAGTACTTC.

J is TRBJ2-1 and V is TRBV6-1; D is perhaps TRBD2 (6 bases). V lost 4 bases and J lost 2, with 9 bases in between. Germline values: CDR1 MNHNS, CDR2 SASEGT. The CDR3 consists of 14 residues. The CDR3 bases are TGTGCCAGCAGTGGCGTAGCGGCCTACAATGAGCAGTTCTTC. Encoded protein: CASSGVAAYNEQFF.

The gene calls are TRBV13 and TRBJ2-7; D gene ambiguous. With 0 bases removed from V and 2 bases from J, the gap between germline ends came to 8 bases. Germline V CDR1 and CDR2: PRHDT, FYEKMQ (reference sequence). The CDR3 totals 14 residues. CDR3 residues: CASSLGSYPYEQYF. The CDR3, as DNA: TGTGCCAGCAGCTTAGGCAGTTACCCCTACGAGCAGTACTTC.

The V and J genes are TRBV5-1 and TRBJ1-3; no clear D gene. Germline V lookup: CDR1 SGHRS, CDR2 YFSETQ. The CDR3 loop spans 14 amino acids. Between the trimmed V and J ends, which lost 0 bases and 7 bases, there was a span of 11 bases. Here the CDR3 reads CASSLGTQANTIYF. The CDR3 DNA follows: TGCGCCAGCAGCTTGGGGACTCAAGCCAACACCATATATTTT.

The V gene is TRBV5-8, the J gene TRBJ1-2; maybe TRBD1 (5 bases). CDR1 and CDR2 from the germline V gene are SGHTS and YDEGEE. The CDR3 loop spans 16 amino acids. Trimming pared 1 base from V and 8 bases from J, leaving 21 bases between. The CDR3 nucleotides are TGTGCCAGCAGCTTGCCTGGATCTTCAGGGTTCGGGGGCTACACCTTC. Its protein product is CASSLPGSSGFGGYTF.

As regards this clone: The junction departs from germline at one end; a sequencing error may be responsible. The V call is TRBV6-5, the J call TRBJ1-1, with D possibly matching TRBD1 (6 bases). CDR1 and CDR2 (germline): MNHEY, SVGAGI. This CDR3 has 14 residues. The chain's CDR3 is CASSLSDSRTGAFF. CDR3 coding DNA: TGTGCCAGCAGTTTATCGGACAGCCGGACTGGAGCTTTCTTT.

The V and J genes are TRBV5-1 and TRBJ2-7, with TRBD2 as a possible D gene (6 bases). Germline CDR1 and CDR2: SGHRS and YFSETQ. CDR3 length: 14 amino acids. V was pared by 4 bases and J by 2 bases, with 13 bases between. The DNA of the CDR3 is TGCGCCAGCAGCGAGCGGGCGCAACCCTACGAGCAGTACTTC. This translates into CASSERAQPYEQYF.

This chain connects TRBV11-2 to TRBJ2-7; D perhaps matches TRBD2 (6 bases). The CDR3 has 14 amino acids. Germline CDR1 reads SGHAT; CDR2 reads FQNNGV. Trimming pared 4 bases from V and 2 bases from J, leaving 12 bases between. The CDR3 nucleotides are TGTGCCAGCAGCTCCTCCGCGGGGCCCTACGAGCAGTACTTC. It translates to CASSSSAGPYEQYF.

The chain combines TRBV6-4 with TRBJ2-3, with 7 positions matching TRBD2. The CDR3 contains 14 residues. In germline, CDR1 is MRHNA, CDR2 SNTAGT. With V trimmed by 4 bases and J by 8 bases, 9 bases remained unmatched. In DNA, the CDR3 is TGTGCCAGCAGTGTCGCGGGGGTTCCATTTACGCAGTATTTT. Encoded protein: CASSVAGVPFTQYF.

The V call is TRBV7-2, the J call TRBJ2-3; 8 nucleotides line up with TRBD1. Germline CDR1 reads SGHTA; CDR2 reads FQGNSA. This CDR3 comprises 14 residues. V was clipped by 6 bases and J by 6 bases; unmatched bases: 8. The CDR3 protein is CASSRTGSLDTQYF. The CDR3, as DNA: TGTGCCAGCAGTCGGACAGGGTCACTGGATACGCAGTATTTT.

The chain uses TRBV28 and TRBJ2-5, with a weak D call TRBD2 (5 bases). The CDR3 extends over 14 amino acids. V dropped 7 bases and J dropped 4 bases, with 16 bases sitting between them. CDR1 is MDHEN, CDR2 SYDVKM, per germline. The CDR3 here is CASTPPGEAETQYF. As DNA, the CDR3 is TGTGCCAGCACCCCGCCCGGGGAAGCAGAGACCCAGTACTTC.

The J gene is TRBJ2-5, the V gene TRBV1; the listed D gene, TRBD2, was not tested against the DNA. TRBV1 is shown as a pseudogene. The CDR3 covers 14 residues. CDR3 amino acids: CTSSQEETQETQYF. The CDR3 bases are TGCACCAGCAGCCAAGAGGAGACCCAAGAGACCCAGTACTTC.

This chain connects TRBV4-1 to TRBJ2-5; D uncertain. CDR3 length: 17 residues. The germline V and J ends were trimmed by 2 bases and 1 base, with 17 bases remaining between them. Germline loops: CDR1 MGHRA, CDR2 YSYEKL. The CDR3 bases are TGCGCCAGCAGCCAATACGCTAGTGTTTATGGCCAAGAGACCCAGTACTTC. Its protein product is CASSQYASVYGQETQYF.

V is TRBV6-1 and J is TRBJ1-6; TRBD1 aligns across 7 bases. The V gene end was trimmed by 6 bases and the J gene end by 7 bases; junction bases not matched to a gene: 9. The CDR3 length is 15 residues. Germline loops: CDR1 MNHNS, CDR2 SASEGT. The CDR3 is CASSARTGSNSPLHF. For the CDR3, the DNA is TGTGCCAGCAGCGCCCGGACAGGATCGAATTCACCCCTCCACTTT.

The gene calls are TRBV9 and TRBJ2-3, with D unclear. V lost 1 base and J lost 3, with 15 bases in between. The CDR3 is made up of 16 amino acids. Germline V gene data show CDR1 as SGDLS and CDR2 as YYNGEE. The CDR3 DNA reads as TGTGCCAGCAGCGTACCTAGGAAGGAAGAAACAGATACGCAGTATTTT. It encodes CASSVPRKEETDTQYF.

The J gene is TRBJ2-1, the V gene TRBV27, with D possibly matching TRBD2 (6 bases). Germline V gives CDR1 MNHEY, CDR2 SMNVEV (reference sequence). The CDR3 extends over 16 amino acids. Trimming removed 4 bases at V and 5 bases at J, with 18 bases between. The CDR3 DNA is TGTGCCAGCAGTTCCTCCTGGGTAGCGGACCACAATGAGCAGTTCTTC. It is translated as CASSSSWVADHNEQFF.

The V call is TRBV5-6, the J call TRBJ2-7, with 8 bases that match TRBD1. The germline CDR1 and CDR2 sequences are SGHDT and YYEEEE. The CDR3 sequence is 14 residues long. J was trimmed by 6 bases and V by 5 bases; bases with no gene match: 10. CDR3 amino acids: CASSSRTGTGEQYF. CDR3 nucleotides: TGTGCCAGCAGTTCGAGGACAGGGACGGGCGAGCAGTACTTC.

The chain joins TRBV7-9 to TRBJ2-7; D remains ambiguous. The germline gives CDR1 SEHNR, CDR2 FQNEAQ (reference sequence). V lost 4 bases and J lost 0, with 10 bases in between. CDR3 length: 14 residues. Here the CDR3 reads CASSSRLTSYEQYF. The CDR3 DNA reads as TGTGCCAGCAGCTCGAGACTTACCTCCTACGAGCAGTACTTC.

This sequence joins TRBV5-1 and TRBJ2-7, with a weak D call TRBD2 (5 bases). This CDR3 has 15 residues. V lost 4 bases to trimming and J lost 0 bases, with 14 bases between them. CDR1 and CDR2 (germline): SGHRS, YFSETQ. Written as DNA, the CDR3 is TGCGCCAGCAGCCCCCCGGGGTTAAGCTCCTACGAGCAGTACTTC. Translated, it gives CASSPPGLSSYEQYF.

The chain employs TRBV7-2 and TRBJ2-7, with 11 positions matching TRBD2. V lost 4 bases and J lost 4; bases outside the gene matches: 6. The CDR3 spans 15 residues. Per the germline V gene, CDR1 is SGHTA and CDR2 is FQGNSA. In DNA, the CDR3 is TGTGCCAGCAGCTCCTCCGGGACTAGCGGTTACGAGCAGTACTTC. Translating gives CASSSSGTSGYEQYF. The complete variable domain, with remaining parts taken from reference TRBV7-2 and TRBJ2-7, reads GAGVSQSPSNKVTEKGKDVELRCDPISGHTALYWYRQSLGQGLEFLIYFQGNSAPDKSGLPSDRFSAERTGGSVSTLTIQRTQQEDSAVYLCASSSSGTSGYEQYFGPGTRLTVT.